The following is a T cell receptor (beta chain) sequence with its context. Its target is not known. These data are taken from a study of OX40 agonist ivuxolimab in advanced cancers. Overall study context: With a range of roughly 20 to 85, age averaged approximately 60 years, and 70% to 85% were male. Points from the study as a whole: The mean number of expanded clones was higher in CD8+ T cells than in CD4+.

The data were produced by immunoSEQ multiplex PCR, yet TCRdb's version contains in-frame clones alone and is incomplete. The sample includes some 68,000 clones, roughly 86% of them seen just once. Germline lookup yields CDR1 SGHRS and CDR2 YFSETQ. The CDR3 loop spans 13 amino acids. V was cut by 2 bases and J by 5 bases, with 10 bases left in between. V gene TRBV5-1 combines with J gene TRBJ2-5; maybe TRBD1 (6 bases). Material: CD4+ or CD8+ T cells sorted from blood, obtained in a trial of the OX40 agonist ivuxolimab. The TCR sequence derives from an adult with an advanced solid tumor such as melanoma, head and neck, liver or kidney cancer. The CDR3 DNA follows: TGCGCCAGCAGCTTAAGAACAGGGGAGACCCAGTACTTC. Its translation: CASSLRTGETQYF.